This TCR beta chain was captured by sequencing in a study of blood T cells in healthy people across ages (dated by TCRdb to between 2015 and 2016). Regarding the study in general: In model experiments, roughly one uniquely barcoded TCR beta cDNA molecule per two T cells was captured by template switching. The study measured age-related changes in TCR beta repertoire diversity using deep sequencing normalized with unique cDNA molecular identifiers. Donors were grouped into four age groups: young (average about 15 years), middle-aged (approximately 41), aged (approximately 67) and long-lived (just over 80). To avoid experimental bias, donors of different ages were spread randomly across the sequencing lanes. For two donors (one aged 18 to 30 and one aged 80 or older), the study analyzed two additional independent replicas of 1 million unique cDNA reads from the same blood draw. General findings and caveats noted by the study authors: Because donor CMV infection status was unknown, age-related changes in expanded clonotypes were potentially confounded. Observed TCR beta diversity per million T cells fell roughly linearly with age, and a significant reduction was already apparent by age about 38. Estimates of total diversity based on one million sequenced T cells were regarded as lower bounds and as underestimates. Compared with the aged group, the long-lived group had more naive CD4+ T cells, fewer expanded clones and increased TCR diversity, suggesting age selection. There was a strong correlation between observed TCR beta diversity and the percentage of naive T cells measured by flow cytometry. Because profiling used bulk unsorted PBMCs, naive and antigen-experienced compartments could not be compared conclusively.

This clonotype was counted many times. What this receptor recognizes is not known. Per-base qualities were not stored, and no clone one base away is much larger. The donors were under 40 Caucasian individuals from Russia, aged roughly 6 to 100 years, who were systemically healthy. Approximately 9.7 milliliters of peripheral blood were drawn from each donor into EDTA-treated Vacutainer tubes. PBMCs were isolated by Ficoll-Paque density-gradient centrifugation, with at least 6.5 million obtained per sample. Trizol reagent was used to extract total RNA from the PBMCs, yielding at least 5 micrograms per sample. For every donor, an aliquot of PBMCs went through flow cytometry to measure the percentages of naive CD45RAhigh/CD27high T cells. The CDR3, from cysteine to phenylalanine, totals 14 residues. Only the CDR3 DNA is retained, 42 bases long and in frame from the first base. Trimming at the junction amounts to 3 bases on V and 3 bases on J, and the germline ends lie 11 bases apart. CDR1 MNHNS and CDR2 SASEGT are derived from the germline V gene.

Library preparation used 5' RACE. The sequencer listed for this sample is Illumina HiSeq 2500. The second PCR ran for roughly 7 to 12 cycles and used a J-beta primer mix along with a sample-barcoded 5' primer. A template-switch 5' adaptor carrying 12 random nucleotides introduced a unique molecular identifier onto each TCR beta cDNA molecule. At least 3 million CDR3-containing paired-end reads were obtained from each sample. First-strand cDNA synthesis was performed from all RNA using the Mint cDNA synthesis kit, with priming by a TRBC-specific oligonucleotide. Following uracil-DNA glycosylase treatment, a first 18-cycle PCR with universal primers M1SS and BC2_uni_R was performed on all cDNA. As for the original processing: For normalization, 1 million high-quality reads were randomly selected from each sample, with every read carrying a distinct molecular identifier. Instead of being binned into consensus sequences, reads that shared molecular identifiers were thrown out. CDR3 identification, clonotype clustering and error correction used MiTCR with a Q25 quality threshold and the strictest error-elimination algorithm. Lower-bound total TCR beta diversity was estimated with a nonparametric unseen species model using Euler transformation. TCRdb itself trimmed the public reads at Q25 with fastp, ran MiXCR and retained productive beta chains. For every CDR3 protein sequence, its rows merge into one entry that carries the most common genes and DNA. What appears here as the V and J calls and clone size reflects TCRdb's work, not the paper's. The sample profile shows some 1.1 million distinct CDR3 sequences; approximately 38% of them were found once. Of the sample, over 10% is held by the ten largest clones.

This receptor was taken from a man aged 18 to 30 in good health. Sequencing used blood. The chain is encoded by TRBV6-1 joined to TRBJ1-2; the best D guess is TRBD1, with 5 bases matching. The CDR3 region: CASSEGVRHYGYTF. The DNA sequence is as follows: TGTGCCAGCAGTGAGGGGGTCCGCCACTATGGCTACACCTTC.